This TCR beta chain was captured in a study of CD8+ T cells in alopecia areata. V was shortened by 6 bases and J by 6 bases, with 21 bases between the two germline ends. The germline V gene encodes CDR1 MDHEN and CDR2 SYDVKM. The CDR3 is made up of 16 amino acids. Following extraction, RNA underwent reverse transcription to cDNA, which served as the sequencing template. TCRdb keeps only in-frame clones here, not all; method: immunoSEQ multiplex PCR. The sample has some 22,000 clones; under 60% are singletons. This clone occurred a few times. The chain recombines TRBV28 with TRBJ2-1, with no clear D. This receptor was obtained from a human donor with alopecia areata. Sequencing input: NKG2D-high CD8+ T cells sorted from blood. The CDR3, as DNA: TGTGCCAGCAGCTCTCTCGAGGAAGGGCCCCCCAATGAGCAGTTCTTC. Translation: CASSSLEEGPPNEQFF.